These 30 T cell receptor beta chains originate from one sample sequenced in a study of OX40 agonist ivuxolimab in advanced cancers. Library generation was performed with the immunoSEQ multiplex PCR assay. TCRdb took this table from immuneACCESS and kept in-frame rearrangements with V and J called. Such tables lack part of the clones; where checked against another copy, unresolved V genes explain under half of the gap, and the rest is unexplained. The sample table contains approximately 87,000 clones; only one count was recorded for roughly 89% of them. About 0.89% of the sample is in the top ten clones. The source was CD4+ or CD8+ T cells sorted from blood, collected in a trial of the OX40 agonist ivuxolimab. The source is an adult with an advanced solid tumor such as melanoma, head and neck, liver or kidney cancer.

The chain employs TRBV28 and TRBJ1-4; 8 bases agree with TRBD1. V gave up 2 bases and J gave up 5 bases; unmatched junction bases: 1. The CDR3 is 14 amino acids. CDR1 and CDR2 from the germline V gene are MDHEN and SYDVKM. The CDR3 nucleotides read TGTGCCAGCAGTTTACAGGGGGCAAATGAAAAACTGTTTTTT. Translated, it gives CASSLQGANEKLFF. Combining the CDR3 with reference TRBV28 and TRBJ1-4 gives the whole variable domain DVKVTQSSRYLVKRTGEKVFLECVQDMDHENMFWYRQDPGLGLRLIYFSYDVKMKEKGDIPEGYSVSREKKERFSLILESASTNQTSMYLCASSLQGANEKLFFGSGTQLSVL.

The V and J genes are TRBV5-6 and TRBJ2-7; D possibly corresponds to TRBD1 (5 bases). CDR1 and CDR2 from the germline V gene are SGHDT and YYEEEE. Trimming took 1 base from V and 0 from J, leaving 8 bases between them. CDR3 length: 14 residues. CDR3 region: CASSLTRASYEQYF. The CDR3 nucleotides are TGTGCCAGCAGCTTGACCAGGGCCTCCTACGAGCAGTACTTC.

V and J are TRBV11-3 and TRBJ2-7; 8 bases map to TRBD1. The V gene end was trimmed by 0 bases and the J gene end by 4 bases; junction bases not matched to a gene: 5. Germline lookup yields CDR1 SGHNT and CDR2 YENEEA. The CDR3 length is 15 residues. The CDR3 sequence is CASSLDQQGAYEQYF. The CDR3 region has the DNA TGTGCCAGCAGCTTAGATCAGCAGGGGGCTTACGAGCAGTACTTC.

The chain recombines TRBV27 with TRBJ1-1, with 11 bases that match TRBD1. From germline, CDR1 is MNHEY and CDR2 SMNVEV (reference sequence). J was trimmed by 8 bases and V by 6 bases; bases with no gene match: 5. The CDR3 loop spans 13 amino acids. CDR3 DNA sequence: TGTGCCAGCAGCTGGACAGGGGGCGTGGAAGCTTTCTTT. Translating gives CASSWTGGVEAFF.

This rearrangement joins TRBV18 to TRBJ1-1, with D hard to call. The germline V gene encodes CDR1 KGHSH and CDR2 LQKENI. V was clipped by 1 base and J by 1 base, with 10 bases between them. This CDR3 region has 15 residues. For the CDR3, the DNA is TGTGCCAGCTCACCACGTCAAGTGGAGAACACTGAAGCTTTCTTT. This translates into CASSPRQVENTEAFF. The whole variable domain, remainder taken from reference TRBV18 and TRBJ1-1, is NAGVMQNPRHLVRRRGQEARLRCSPMKGHSHVYWYRQLPEEGLKFMVYLQKENIIDESGMPKERFSAEFPKEGPSILRIQQVVRGDSAAYFCASSPRQVENTEAFFGQGTRLTVV.

This chain joins TRBV19 and TRBJ2-1, with 9 bases lining up with TRBD2. V shed 5 bases, J shed 5 bases, and the junction held 7 bases outside the gene matches. This CDR3 has 15 amino acids. Germline V gene lookup returns CDR1 LNHDA and CDR2 SQIVND (reference sequence). The CDR3 region is CASSSGLAGNNEQFF. CDR3 nucleotide sequence: TGTGCCAGTAGTTCAGGGCTAGCGGGGAACAATGAGCAGTTCTTC.

V and J are TRBV27 and TRBJ2-7; 9 bases are a match to TRBD1. The CDR3 spans 18 residues. The V and J ends lost 1 base and 2 bases, in that order; junction bases with no gene match: 12. CDR1 and CDR2 from the germline V gene are MNHEY and SMNVEV (reference sequence). DNA for the CDR3: TGTGCCAGCAGTTTATTAGGGACCGACAGGGGGAACCCCTACGAGCAGTACTTC. It specifies CASSLLGTDRGNPYEQYF.

The chain has TRBV19 and TRBJ1-3; TRBD1 agrees at 8 bases. Germline CDR1 LNHDA, CDR2 SQIVND (reference sequence). There are 18 residues in the CDR3. J gave up 0 bases and V 5 bases, and 12 bases lay outside the gene matches. The CDR3 coding sequence is TGTGCCAGTAGTGTCCCGGGACAGGCTACCAGCTCTGGAAACACCATATATTTT. Protein sequence: CASSVPGQATSSGNTIYF. The full variable domain, completed using reference TRBV19 and TRBJ1-3, is DGGITQSPKYLFRKEGQNVTLSCEQNLNHDAMYWYRQDPGQGLRLIYYSQIVNDFQKGDIAEGYSVSREKKESFPLTVTSAQKNPTAFYLCASSVPGQATSSGNTIYFGEGSWLTVV.

The J gene is TRBJ1-1, the V gene TRBV6-5, with D maybe TRBD1 (6 bases). The V end was cut by 6 bases, the J end by 1 base, with 12 bases between. From germline, CDR1 is MNHEY and CDR2 SVGAGI. The CDR3 has 14 amino acids. The CDR3 here is CASSRGHENTEAFF. In DNA, the CDR3 is TGTGCCAGCAGCCGGGGACATGAGAACACTGAAGCTTTCTTT.

The chain joins TRBV19 to TRBJ2-1, with 11 positions matching TRBD2. The CDR3 is made up of 19 amino acids. CDR1 is LNHDA and CDR2 is SQIVND in the germline V gene (reference sequence). V lost 1 base and J lost 9; bases outside the gene matches: 17. CDR3 amino acids: CASSIGGSGRVISLCEQFF. The CDR3 nucleotides are TGTGCCAGTAGTATAGGGGGTAGCGGGAGGGTTATTAGTCTTTGTGAGCAGTTCTTC.

This clone was seen only a few times. The chain joins TRBV7-2 to TRBJ1-1, with D possibly being TRBD1 (5 bases). CDR3 length equals 8 residues. V lost 8 bases, J lost 11 bases, and 6 bases lay in between. CDR1 is SGHTA, CDR2 FQGNSA, per germline. The CDR3 region is CASGGAFF. The CDR3 DNA sequence: TGTGCCAGCGGGGGGGCTTTCTTT.

The V gene is TRBV28, the J gene TRBJ2-5; D possibly corresponds to TRBD2 (6 bases). The CDR3 runs to 14 residues. The V end was cut by 6 bases, the J end by 1 base, with 12 bases between. Germline CDR1 is MDHEN and CDR2 is SYDVKM. CDR3 amino acids: CASRGTVLQETQYF. The DNA of the CDR3 is TGTGCCAGCAGGGGGACTGTCCTCCAAGAGACCCAGTACTTC.

The chain combines TRBV6-5 with TRBJ2-7; 8 bases fit TRBD1. Germline-derived CDR1 and CDR2 are MNHEY and SVGAGI. J was trimmed by 5 bases and V by 5 bases; bases with no gene match: 2. CDR3 length equals 12 residues. The CDR3: CASSDRGHEQYF. CDR3 DNA: TGTGCCAGCAGTGACAGGGGCCACGAGCAGTACTTC.

This clone came up a few times. The rearrangement links TRBV14 to TRBJ2-7; D unresolved. This CDR3 spans 13 amino acids. Trimming pared 2 bases from V and 4 bases from J, leaving 9 bases between. Germline assignment: CDR1 SGHDN and CDR2 FVKESK. CDR3 DNA: TGTGCCAGCAGCCAAATTCTGGCGTACGAGCAGTACTTC. Protein: CASSQILAYEQYF.

The gene calls are TRBV9 and TRBJ2-7, with D possibly matching TRBD1 (6 bases). The CDR3 covers 14 residues. Germline CDR1 reads SGDLS; CDR2 reads YYNGEE. The V end was cut by 4 bases, the J end by 3 bases, with 14 bases between. The CDR3 sequence is CASSYRDTNYEQYF. As DNA, the CDR3 is TGTGCCAGCAGCTACCGGGACACGAACTACGAGCAGTACTTC. Supplemented by reference TRBV9 and TRBJ2-7, the full variable domain reads DSGVTQTPKHLITATGQRVTLRCSPRSGDLSVYWYQQSLDQGLQFLIQYYNGEERAKGNILERFSAQQFPDLHSELNLSSLELGDSALYFCASSYRDTNYEQYFGPGTRLTVT.

This clone was counted only a few times. The chain links TRBV30 to TRBJ2-2; tentatively, D is TRBD1 (5 bases). Germline CDR1 and CDR2: GTSNPN and SVGIG (reference sequence). The CDR3 runs 15 residues. Trimming took 2 bases from V and 6 from J, leaving 16 bases between them. The CDR3 DNA reads as TGTGCCTGGAGTTTAGGGCAGGGTAATTCCGGGGAGCTGTTTTTT. Translated, it gives CAWSLGQGNSGELFF. Supplemented by reference TRBV30 and TRBJ2-2, the full variable domain reads SQTIHQWPATLVQPVGSPLSLECTVEGTSNPNLYWYRQAAGRGLQLLFYSVGIGQISSEVPQNLSASRPQDRQFILSSKKLLLSDSGFYLCAWSLGQGNSGELFFGEGSRLTVL.

The chain couples TRBV7-3 to TRBJ2-5; D not resolved. The germline V gene encodes CDR1 SGHTA and CDR2 FQGTGA. Trimming stripped 3 bases from V and 4 bases from J, with 15 bases between. CDR3 length: 15 residues. CDR3 sequence: CASSFMMGNGETQYF. In nucleotides, the CDR3 is TGTGCCAGCAGCTTTATGATGGGGAACGGAGAGACCCAGTACTTC.

This chain links TRBV2 with TRBJ1-4, with TRBD1 identical over 8 bases. CDR1 is SNHLY and CDR2 is FYNNEI in the germline V gene. Trimming cost V 6 bases and J 4 bases; bases outside gene matches: 4. The CDR3 has 14 residues. CDR3 loop: CASSYRGGNEKLFF. CDR3 nucleotides: TGTGCCAGCAGCTACAGGGGGGGTAATGAAAAACTGTTTTTT. The full variable domain, with the rest looked up from reference TRBV2 and TRBJ1-4, is EPEVTQTPSHQVTQMGQEVILRCVPISNHLYFYWYRQILGQKVEFLVSFYNNEISEKSEIFDDQFSVERPDGSNFTLKIRSTKLEDSAMYFCASSYRGGNEKLFFGSGTQLSVL.

Comments on this clone: An end of the junction differs from the germline gene, which may be a read error. This chain joins TRBV7-7 and TRBJ1-2; possible D gene TRBD1, 6 bases. CDR1 and CDR2 from the germline V gene are SSHAT and FNYEAQ (reference sequence). The CDR3 is 14 amino acids. The CDR3 DNA reads as TGTGCTAGCAGCTCAGGGGTGAAAAACTATGGCTACACCTTC. Its translation: CASSSGVKNYGYTF.

The chain links TRBV30 to TRBJ2-7; weak D call: TRBD2 (6 bases). CDR1 and CDR2 (germline): GTSNPN, SVGIG (reference sequence). Trimming shortened V by 4 bases and J by 2 bases, and 9 bases separated the two germline ends. This CDR3 is 12 amino acids long. The CDR3 spells CAWTGGAYEQYF. In DNA form, the CDR3 reads TGTGCCTGGACTGGAGGGGCCTACGAGCAGTACTTC.

The chain combines TRBV19 with TRBJ2-7; 7 bases fit TRBD1. This CDR3 is built from 15 residues. Per germline, CDR1 LNHDA and CDR2 SQIVND (reference sequence). V was pared by 1 base and J by 2 bases, with 5 bases of the junction left unmatched. CDR3 sequence reads: CASSIGQGEPYEQYF. CDR3 nucleotides: TGTGCCAGTAGTATAGGACAGGGAGAACCCTACGAGCAGTACTTC.

The rearrangement joins TRBV5-1 to TRBJ1-1; unclear D gene. This CDR3 contains 13 residues. Germline-derived CDR1 and CDR2 are SGHRS and YFSETQ. With 2 bases removed from V and 8 bases from J, the gap between germline ends came to 13 bases. The CDR3 region is CASSLDGWLEAFF. DNA for the CDR3: TGCGCCAGCAGCTTAGACGGATGGCTGGAAGCTTTCTTT.

V gene TRBV6-1 combines with J gene TRBJ2-7, with no clear D. Germline V lookup: CDR1 MNHNS, CDR2 SASEGT. V gave up 3 bases and J gave up 2 bases, with 14 bases separating them. This CDR3 is built from 15 residues. This CDR3 reads CASSDGMTATYEQYF. CDR3 DNA: TGTGCCAGCAGTGATGGAATGACTGCAACCTACGAGCAGTACTTC.

The chain employs TRBV29-1 and TRBJ1-1, with D possibly being TRBD1 (6 bases). Trimming took 4 bases from V and 1 from J, leaving 10 bases between them. CDR1 is SQVTM, CDR2 ANQGSEA, per germline. CDR3 length: 13 residues. This CDR3 reads CSVGRQANTEAFF. In DNA form, the CDR3 reads TGCAGCGTTGGAAGACAGGCGAACACTGAAGCTTTCTTT.

The chain links TRBV5-1 to TRBJ1-5, with 7 bases identical to TRBD1. The CDR3 loop spans 15 amino acids. The V gene end was trimmed by 0 bases and the J gene end by 3 bases; junction bases not matched to a gene: 3. From germline, CDR1 is SGHRS and CDR2 YFSETQ. CDR3 sequence (DNA): TGCGCCAGCAGCTTGGACAGGGGAGACAATCAGCCCCAGCATTTT. It specifies CASSLDRGDNQPQHF.

The chain links TRBV11-1 to TRBJ1-6; the match to TRBD1 covers 11 bases. Unmatched junction bases numbered 5, after V lost 7 bases and J lost 9 bases. CDR3 length: 14 residues. Per the germline V gene, CDR1 is SGHAT and CDR2 is FQDESV (reference sequence). The CDR3 is CASTGQGASSPLHF. The CDR3, as DNA: TGTGCCAGCACCGGACAGGGGGCTTCTTCACCCCTCCACTTT.

The rearrangement joins TRBV5-1 to TRBJ2-3; tentatively, D is TRBD1 or TRBD2 (6 bases each). The CDR3 sequence is 15 residues long. V dropped 1 base and J dropped 0 bases, with 9 bases sitting between them. Germline CDR1 and CDR2: SGHRS and YFSETQ. The CDR3 is CASSLQGTSTDTQYF. DNA of the CDR3: TGCGCCAGCAGCTTGCAGGGGACTAGCACAGATACGCAGTATTTT. Full variable domain (remainder filled in from reference TRBV5-1 and TRBJ2-3): KAGVTQTPRYLIKTRGQQVTLSCSPISGHRSVSWYQQTPGQGLQFLFEYFSETQRNKGNFPGRFSGRQFSNSRSEMNVSTLELGDSALYLCASSLQGTSTDTQYFGPGTRLTVL.

This sequence joins TRBV11-2 and TRBJ2-5; D may be TRBD1 or TRBD2 (6 bases each). CDR3 length: 14 residues. CDR1 is SGHAT, CDR2 FQNNGV, per germline. V was shortened by 2 bases and J by 7 bases, with 14 bases between the two germline ends. CDR3 nucleotides: TGTGCCAGCAGCTTATTGGGGGGCGAAGGGACCCAGTACTTC. This codes for CASSLLGGEGTQYF.

V and J are TRBV19 and TRBJ2-7, with 9 bases lining up with TRBD2. Losses at the gene ends were 3 bases for V and 2 bases for J; bases not matched to a gene: 5. The CDR3 has 15 amino acids. The V gene's germline CDR1 is LNHDA and CDR2 SQIVND (reference sequence). The CDR3, as DNA: TGTGCCAGTAGTATGGTAGTAGCGGGGGCCTACGAGCAGTACTTC. It encodes CASSMVVAGAYEQYF.

This clone was observed a few times. The rearrangement links TRBV5-6 to TRBJ2-1; D ambiguous. The V gene's germline CDR1 is SGHDT and CDR2 YYEEEE. The CDR3 consists of 13 residues. Trimming pared 4 bases from V and 7 bases from J, leaving 12 bases between. The CDR3 sequence: CASSTSGLNEQFF. CDR3 coding DNA: TGTGCCAGCAGCACCTCTGGGTTGAATGAGCAGTTCTTC. The full variable domain, in which reference TRBV5-6 and TRBJ2-1 provide the parts outside the CDR3, is DAGVTQSPTHLIKTRGQQVTLRCSPKSGHDTVSWYQQALGQGPQFIFQYYEEEERQRGNFPDRFSGHQFPNYSSELNVNALLLGDSALYLCASSTSGLNEQFFGPGTRLTVL.